This T cell receptor beta chain emerged from a study of T cell repertoires in cytomegalovirus infection. Study context: Researchers turned to recently identified HLA-C-restricted CMV epitopes as well as well-studied HLA-B-restricted ones. Study-wide results and caveats: CMV carriers with the relevant HLA were identified by cumulative public TCR beta family frequency. Dominating the ex vivo response were TCR beta clonotypes that were CMV-specific and HLA-C-restricted.

TCRdb used MiXCR to reprocess the reads, holding one entry per CDR3 protein. The table records about 920,000 distinct CDR3 sequences, around 32% of them present only once. Trimming removed 2 bases at V and 5 bases at J, with 10 bases between. Germline V gives CDR1 LNHDA, CDR2 SQIVND (reference sequence). The CDR3 is 13 residues long. Concerning this clonotype itself: Its antigen is unidentified.

This sequence was found in a human donor in good health (CMV status not recorded). Some clones in this sample may be carry-over from other donors' samples. This material consisted of cultured CD8+ T cells from PBMCs, taken from culture after CMV antigen stimulation. This chain uses TRBV19 with TRBJ2-7, with D tentatively TRBD1 (5 bases). As DNA, the CDR3 is TGTGCCAGTAGTATAATGGCAGGGAACGAGCAGTACTTC. It specifies CASSIMAGNEQYF.